This T cell receptor beta chain was obtained from a study of cytomegalovirus exposure and HLA in healthy donors. Broader study findings: Later analysis suggested links between common viral pathogens and several top significant clusters. High sensitivity and specificity were reportedly achieved when the classifier diagnosed cytomegalovirus status. Reportedly, fewer N-insertions than the 666-donor mean appeared in an Asian-associated ancestry cluster in a later analysis.

When sampled, the donors appeared nominally healthy, though they likely had unrecorded immune exposures. The PCR made use of 60 Vbeta and 13 Jbeta primers. Profiling relied on immunoSEQ multiplex PCR, and the TCRdb table lists in-frame clones only, not all of them. The table has about 140,000 clones, 75% to 80% seen once; the top ten hold about 3.8%. This CDR3 is 14 amino acids long. Per germline, CDR1 SGHNT and CDR2 YYREEE (reference sequence). The germline V and J ends were trimmed by 4 bases and 3 bases, with 14 bases remaining between them. The table lists this clone with a few counts. What it binds is unknown.

The receptor was derived from a young man in good health and CMV-seronegative. This chain links TRBV5-4 with TRBJ2-7; no definite D call. Sequenced sample: PBMCs. The CDR3 is CASSLRSSFYEQYF. The CDR3 DNA reads as TGTGCCAGCAGCCTCCGGTCGTCCTTCTACGAGCAGTACTTC.